Sequencing of this T cell receptor (beta chain) was carried out in a study of T cell responses to AZD1222 COVID-19 vaccine. Study-level findings and limits: Clonal diversity may have been underestimated in mostly white British donors.

From germline, CDR1 is GTSNPN and CDR2 SVGIG (reference sequence). V trimming: 5 bases; J trimming: 10 bases; junction bases outside the gene matches: 10. The CDR3 is 13 amino acids. TCRdb's table, derived via immunoSEQ multiplex PCR, lists solely in-frame clones and lacks some. This sample yields approximately 210,000 clones, of which just over 90% are seen a single time; roughly 3.5% belongs to the top ten. For this clone: Its antigen is undetermined.

This sequence joins TRBV30 and TRBJ1-4, with 7 bases lining up with TRBD1. The clonotype comes from an adult who received the AZD1222 COVID-19 vaccine. The specimen was peripheral blood, collected 28 days after the second AZD1222 dose. In nucleotides, the CDR3 is TGTGCCTGGGTGACAGGGACCAGTGGAAAACTGTTTTTT. This translates into CAWVTGTSGKLFF.